A selection of T cell receptor beta chains follows, all from one sample in a study of blood T cell repertoires in COVID-19. Libraries were prepared by immunoSEQ multiplex PCR; TCRdb keeps only in-frame clonotypes and omits some of them. The sample contains fewer than 200,000 clones, more than 80% of which appear only once. Sequencing was performed on PBMCs or T cells enriched from blood (not recorded which). The receptors stem from a man aged 50-60 years who had recovered from COVID-19. CDR3s include the opening cysteine and the closing phenylalanine or tryptophan. The size of a clone is reported for some rows only, either as once, few or many, or as a class for expanded clones.

- TRBJ1-6 TRBV19 CASSPGTGEIINSPLHF
- TRBJ1-3 TRBV7-6 CASSLGAGVGNTIYF
- TRBJ1-1 TRBV6-5 CASARGTPNTEAFF
- TRBJ2-7 TRBV28 CASSSSGQGSYEQYF
- TRBJ1-1 TRBV5-4 CASSLGVVRGRGTEAFF
- TRBJ2-7 TRBV7-2 CASSSRDRVPYEQYF
- TRBJ2-3 TRBV7-2 CASSHLPWLAGGVDTQYF
once TRBJ2-7 TRBV6-1 CASSERGSGGVWYEQYF
few TRBJ2-7 TRBV15 CATSKAGGVDYEQYF
- TRBJ2-3 TRBV28 CASNRLAGTQYF
- TRBJ2-7 TRBV28 CASSLPGQTYEQYF
- TRBJ2-3 TRBV7-2 CASSLGHTLAGGNTQYF
- TRBJ2-7 TRBV29-1 CSVEEAGASSYEQYF
- TRBJ1-6 TRBV19 CASSPGTVPNSPLHF
- TRBJ1-1 TRBV4-1 CASSQATGDARMNTEAFF
- TRBJ2-4 TRBV5-6 CASSRQGEAKNIQYF
- TRBJ1-5 TRBV19 CASSRGPEQPQHF
- TRBJ1-4 TRBV2 CASSEQGVEKLFF
- TRBJ2-1 TRBV27 CASSPRTSGGYNEQFF
- TRBJ2-1 TRBV5-4 CASSLVAGRNEQFF
- TRBJ2-7 TRBV6-5 CASSYQDRGYEQYF
- TRBJ1-2 TRBV28 CASRTQPTYGYTF
- TRBJ1-1 TRBV19 CATRDRRNTEAFF
- TRBJ2-7 TRBV3-1/TRBV3-2 CASSPAAGRGYEQYF
- TRBJ1-5 TRBV2 CASSADRGSNQPQHF
- TRBJ2-2 TRBV5-1 CASSLSTRRSGELFF
- TRBJ2-5 TRBV9 CASSAPVGGTQETQYF
- TRBJ2-2 TRBV5-1 CASSPEGWGRELFF
- TRBJ2-5 TRBV11-1 CASSLGAGGQETQYF
- TRBJ2-1 TRBV12-5 CASGLVQGGSYNEQFF
- TRBJ2-5 TRBV7-2 CASSLERTSGGVETQYF
- TRBJ1-1 TRBV30 CAWRAGTGIKKAFF
once TRBJ2-5 TRBV29-1 CSVEYGRTQYF
many TRBJ2-3 TRBV7-9 CASSLRGQTDTQYF